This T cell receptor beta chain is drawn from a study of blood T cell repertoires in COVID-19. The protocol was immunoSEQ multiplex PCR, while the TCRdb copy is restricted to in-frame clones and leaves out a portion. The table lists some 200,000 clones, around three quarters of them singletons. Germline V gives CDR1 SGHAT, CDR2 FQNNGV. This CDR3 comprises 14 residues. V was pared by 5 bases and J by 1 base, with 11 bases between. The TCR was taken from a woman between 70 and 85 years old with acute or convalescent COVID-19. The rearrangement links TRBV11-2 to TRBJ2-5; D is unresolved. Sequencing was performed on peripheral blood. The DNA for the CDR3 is TGTGCCAGCAGCCCAGAGACTCCCCAAGAGACCCAGTACTTC. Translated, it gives CASSPETPQETQYF.